These 32 T cell receptor beta chains were sequenced from one sample in a study of blood T cell repertoires in COVID-19. TCRdb keeps only in-frame clones here, not all; method: immunoSEQ multiplex PCR. This sample has over 400,000 clones, with approximately 88% found just once. Sequenced: peripheral blood. The receptors originated from a woman aged 45-59 years with COVID-19, enrolled during active disease.

The genes are TRBV2 and TRBJ2-7, with D unresolved. CDR3 size: 12 residues. Trimming shortened V by 6 bases and J by 3 bases, and 9 bases separated the two germline ends. Germline V gene sequence: CDR1 SNHLY, CDR2 FYNNEI. CDR3 DNA: TGTGCCAGCAGCGCCAATAGCTACGAGCAGTACTTC. Protein: CASSANSYEQYF.

The chain has TRBV4-1 and TRBJ1-2, with 9 bases matching TRBD1. Trimming took 2 bases from V and 8 from J; bases not matched to a gene: 15. The CDR3 is 17 residues long. Germline CDR1 reads MGHRA; CDR2 reads YSYEKL. CDR3 bases: TGCGCCAGCAGCCAAATTACAGGGGGCGTATATGTCGGGGGCTACACCTTC. It codes for CASSQITGGVYVGGYTF.

The V and J genes are TRBV6-6 and TRBJ2-7; TRBD1 aligns across 7 bases. With 6 bases clipped from V and 5 bases from J, the junction kept 7 bases outside the gene matches. The CDR3 sequence is 13 residues long. Per the germline V gene, CDR1 is MNHNY and CDR2 is SVGAGI (reference sequence). CDR3 in amino acids: CASSLTGSNEQYF. The CDR3 DNA is TGTGCCAGCAGCCTGACAGGGAGCAACGAGCAGTACTTC.

CDR3 in amino acids: CASSWGGGTVGYTF. In DNA, the CDR3 is TGCGCCAGCAGCTGGGGCGGGGGAACGGTCGGCTACACCTTC. The chain links TRBV5-1 to TRBJ1-2; D might be TRBD1 (5 bases). Germline V gene sequence: CDR1 SGHRS, CDR2 YFSETQ. CDR3 length equals 14 residues. Trimming cost V 3 bases and J 8 bases, with 17 bases left between them.

The genes are TRBV3-1 (or the pseudogene TRBV3-2) and TRBJ1-2; 7 nucleotides match TRBD1. The CDR3 is 15 amino acids. V trimming: 1 base; J trimming: 3 bases; junction bases outside the gene matches: 5. CDR1 is LGHDT and CDR2 is YNNKEL in the germline V gene (reference sequence). In DNA form, the CDR3 reads TGTGCCAGCAGCCAAGCCTCAGGGGGGCACTATGGCTACACCTTC. Translating gives CASSQASGGHYGYTF.

V gene TRBV7-9 combines with J gene TRBJ1-2; D remains ambiguous. This CDR3 has 12 amino acids. Trimming took off 1 base at V and 8 bases at J, with 8 bases between the two ends. From germline, CDR1 is SEHNR and CDR2 FQNEAQ (reference sequence). The CDR3 DNA reads TGTGCCAGCAGCTTAGATCTTCCCGGCTACACCTTC. Translating it yields CASSLDLPGYTF.

V gene TRBV10-1 combines with J gene TRBJ1-1; TRBD1 is a possible D gene (6 bases). V dropped 4 bases and J dropped 3 bases, with 6 bases sitting between them. The CDR3 runs 12 residues. Germline loops: CDR1 WNHNN, CDR2 SYGVQD (reference sequence). The CDR3 here is CASSGQDTEAFF. In nucleotides, the CDR3 is TGCGCCAGCAGTGGACAGGACACTGAAGCTTTCTTT.

This clone was detected once. The J gene is TRBJ1-4, the V gene TRBV29-1; 9 nucleotides match TRBD1. The germline CDR1 and CDR2 sequences are SQVTM and ANQGSEA. The CDR3 is made up of 15 amino acids. Trimming at V came to 7 bases and at J to 5 bases, leaving 11 bases not matched to a gene. Written as DNA, the CDR3 is TGCAGCGCTCGGGGGGTTGGACAGGGGAATGAAAAACTGTTTTTT. It is translated as CSARGVGQGNEKLFF.

The V and J genes are TRBV27 and TRBJ1-2; D is perhaps TRBD1 (6 bases). The CDR3 covers 16 residues. Germline V lookup: CDR1 MNHEY, CDR2 SMNVEV (reference sequence). The V end lost 6 bases, the J end lost 4 bases, and 21 bases lay between the germline ends. The CDR3 DNA reads as TGTGCCAGCAGACCATCCCCAGGGGTTGGCATCTATGGCTACACCTTC. Translated: CASRPSPGVGIYGYTF.

This clone came up once. The rearrangement links TRBV6-1 to TRBJ2-1; possible D gene TRBD2, 6 bases. Germline V gene sequence: CDR1 MNHNS, CDR2 SASEGT. This CDR3 contains 16 residues. Trimming cost V 2 bases and J 6 bases, with 17 bases left between them. CDR3 DNA sequence: TGTGCCAGCAGTGAACAGCCAGGGAGGACGGGCAATGAGCAGTTCTTC. It translates to CASSEQPGRTGNEQFF.

This sequence joins TRBV3-1 (or the pseudogene TRBV3-2) and TRBJ1-6, with 11 positions matching TRBD1. The V and J ends lost 5 bases and 14 bases, in that order; junction bases with no gene match: 11. The CDR3 has 15 residues. CDR1 is LGHDT, CDR2 YNNKEL, per germline (reference sequence). The CDR3 DNA is TGTGCCAGCAGCACTTTGGGGACAGGGGGTGCGGCCCTCCACTTT. It codes for CASSTLGTGGAALHF.

The rearrangement joins TRBV12-1 to TRBJ2-2; no DNA check was done on the table's D call, TRBD2. TRBV12-1 constitutes a pseudogene. This CDR3 comprises 15 residues. The CDR3 DNA reads as TGTGCCAGCAGCGCGCGGGGGGCCGGCACCGGGGAGCTGTTTTTT. Amino acid sequence: CASSARGAGTGELFF.

Written as DNA, the CDR3 is TGCAGCACCGGTGGTAGCAATCAGCCCCAGCATTTT. Translation: CSTGGSNQPQHF. The gene calls are TRBV29-1 and TRBJ1-5, with no clear D. This CDR3 contains 12 residues. From germline, CDR1 is SQVTM and CDR2 ANQGSEA. The V end lost 8 bases, the J end lost 0 bases, and 8 bases lay between the germline ends.

The genes are TRBV6-5 and TRBJ1-1; D possibly corresponds to TRBD1 (5 bases). Germline loops: CDR1 MNHEY, CDR2 SVGAGI. The CDR3 consists of 14 residues. Trimming removed 7 bases at V and 0 bases at J, with 12 bases between. CDR3 sequence reads: CASTPGIMNTEAFF. The CDR3 coding sequence is TGTGCCAGCACCCCAGGGATCATGAACACTGAAGCTTTCTTT.

Regarding this clone: The same CDR3 can be traced to other DNA sequences in this sample. This chain joins TRBV6-5 and TRBJ1-1; 7 nucleotides line up with TRBD1. The CDR3 is made up of 13 amino acids. CDR1 and CDR2 (germline): MNHEY, SVGAGI. Trimming cost V 9 bases and J 1 base; bases outside gene matches: 5. Here the CDR3 DNA reads TGTGCCAGTTCCGGGACAGCGAACACTGAAGCTTTCTTT. Encoded protein: CASSGTANTEAFF.

This chain joins TRBV11-2 and TRBJ2-1, with D uncertain. The CDR3 has 13 residues. From germline, CDR1 is SGHAT and CDR2 FQNNGV. The V gene lost 1 base and the J gene lost 10 bases, with 11 bases spanning the gap. The CDR3 region has the DNA TGTGCCAGCAGCTTAGGGCTAATAGCAGAGCAGTTCTTC. As protein: CASSLGLIAEQFF. The full variable domain, completed using reference TRBV11-2 and TRBJ2-1, is EAGVAQSPRYKIIEKRQSVAFWCNPISGHATLYWYQQILGQGPKLLIQFQNNGVVDDSQLPKDRFSAERLKGVDSTLKIQPAKLEDSAVYLCASSLGLIAEQFFGPGTRLTVL.

The chain has TRBV10-2 and TRBJ2-1; D is possibly TRBD1 (6 bases). This CDR3 has 16 residues. Germline V CDR1 and CDR2: WSHSY, SAAADI. Between the trimmed V and J ends, which lost 6 bases and 0 bases, there was a span of 15 bases. The CDR3 region is CASRRTAHGSYNEQFF. DNA of the CDR3: TGCGCCAGCAGGAGGACAGCGCACGGCTCCTACAATGAGCAGTTCTTC.

The CDR3 region has the DNA TGTGCCTGGAGCCCCGGGACAGCTTCCTACGAGCAGTACTTC. It is translated as CAWSPGTASYEQYF. This chain links TRBV30 with TRBJ2-7, with 7 bases that match TRBD1. The CDR3 spans 14 residues. After removal of 3 bases from V and 1 base from J, the junction contained 6 bases not matched to a gene. CDR1 is GTSNPN and CDR2 is SVGIG in the germline V gene (reference sequence).

The sample holds a few counts of this clone. The rearrangement uses TRBV10-1 and TRBJ1-2, with D hard to call. V lost 2 bases and J lost 5, with 24 bases in between. The CDR3 consists of 18 residues. Per germline, CDR1 WNHNN and CDR2 SYGVQD (reference sequence). CDR3 region: CASSEPYSLGERNYGYTF. In DNA form, the CDR3 reads TGCGCCAGCAGTGAGCCGTATTCATTGGGTGAGAGGAATTATGGCTACACCTTC.

CDR3 DNA: TGTGCCAGCAGCTCCCGGACAGGGAGTTCCGAGCAGTACTTC. It translates to CASSSRTGSSEQYF. The chain has TRBV5-5 and TRBJ2-7, with 8 bases that match TRBD1. This CDR3 has 14 residues. The junction had 8 bases not matched to a gene; V was cut back by 3 bases and J by 6 bases. Germline V gene lookup returns CDR1 SGHKS and CDR2 YYEKEE (reference sequence).

The CDR3 sequence: CASSDEQGFGNTIYF. CDR3 DNA: TGCGCCAGCAGCGATGAACAGGGGTTTGGAAACACCATATATTTT. The rearrangement uses TRBV5-1 and TRBJ1-3; TRBD1 aligns across 7 bases. Trimming removed 4 bases from V and 3 bases from J; junction bases left unmatched: 7. This CDR3 contains 15 residues. From germline, CDR1 is SGHRS and CDR2 YFSETQ.

The chain joins TRBV28 to TRBJ1-4; possibly TRBD1 for D (5 bases). CDR1 is MDHEN and CDR2 is SYDVKM in the germline V gene. The V end was cut by 6 bases, the J end by 1 base, with 9 bases between. This CDR3 comprises 14 residues. CDR3 bases: TGTGCCAGCAGGCCGACAGAAACTAATGAAAAACTGTTTTTT. It codes for CASRPTETNEKLFF.

The chain has TRBV6-6 and TRBJ1-1, with D unresolved. Deletions cut 5 bases from V and 6 bases from J, with 16 bases between. This CDR3 region has 14 residues. Germline values: CDR1 MNHNY, CDR2 SVGAGI (reference sequence). The CDR3 is CASSPNPLSAEAFF. CDR3 in DNA: TGTGCCAGCAGTCCCAACCCCCTCAGCGCTGAAGCTTTCTTT.

V gene TRBV11-2 combines with J gene TRBJ1-1; 9 bases align to TRBD1. V trimming: 1 base; J trimming: 3 bases; junction bases outside the gene matches: 9. Germline loops: CDR1 SGHAT, CDR2 FQNNGV. This CDR3 contains 17 residues. DNA for the CDR3: TGTGCCAGCAGCTTAGCTTTCAACAGGGGGCGAGACACTGAAGCTTTCTTT. This translates into CASSLAFNRGRDTEAFF.

This sequence joins TRBV29-1 and TRBJ2-7, with unresolved D. Looked up from germline, CDR1 is SQVTM and CDR2 is ANQGSEA. The CDR3 totals 10 residues. V lost 7 bases and J lost 3, with 7 bases in between. CDR3 coding DNA: TGCAGCGCCCTAGACTACGAGCAGTACTTC. This encodes CSALDYEQYF.

The chain links TRBV10-1 to TRBJ1-1; tentative D call: TRBD1 (5 bases). The germline CDR1 and CDR2 sequences are WNHNN and SYGVQD (reference sequence). CDR3 length equals 16 residues. Trimming took 0 bases from V and 3 from J, leaving 14 bases between them. This CDR3 is CASSESKGGGYTEAFF. The CDR3 coding sequence is TGCGCCAGCAGTGAGTCGAAGGGTGGGGGGTACACTGAAGCTTTCTTT.

The table lists this clone with a few counts. The chain is built from TRBV30 and TRBJ1-6; 8 bases align to TRBD1. The CDR3 is made up of 15 amino acids. Unmatched junction bases numbered 9, after V lost 3 bases and J lost 8 bases. The V gene's germline CDR1 is GTSNPN and CDR2 SVGIG (reference sequence). The CDR3 reads CAWRNRDRNDSPLHF. CDR3 in DNA: TGTGCCTGGAGGAACCGGGACAGGAACGATTCACCCCTCCACTTT.

This sequence joins TRBV19 and TRBJ1-4; D perhaps matches TRBD1 (5 bases). This CDR3 has 13 residues. The V gene's germline CDR1 is LNHDA and CDR2 SQIVND (reference sequence). Trimming stripped 8 bases from V and 2 bases from J, with 9 bases between. This CDR3 is CASADSTNEKLFF. CDR3 DNA: TGTGCCAGTGCCGACAGCACTAATGAAAAACTGTTTTTT.

This clone came up a few times. This chain connects TRBV30 to TRBJ1-1, with a possible D match to TRBD1 (5 bases). The V gene's germline CDR1 is GTSNPN and CDR2 SVGIG (reference sequence). V lost 8 bases and J lost 4, with 17 bases in between. The CDR3 is 13 residues long. The CDR3 loop is CAGTGSWVTEAFF. CDR3 DNA sequence: TGTGCCGGGACCGGGAGTTGGGTCACTGAAGCTTTCTTT.

The gene calls are TRBV2 and TRBJ1-5; a weak D match, TRBD1 (5 bases). The CDR3 totals 14 residues. Per the germline V gene, CDR1 is SNHLY and CDR2 is FYNNEI. The V end was cut by 5 bases, the J end by 6 bases, with 14 bases between. The CDR3 DNA reads TGTGCCAGCAGTCCCGGGACTGCTCTTCAGCCCCAGCATTTT. Protein product: CASSPGTALQPQHF. Based on the CDR3 plus reference TRBV2 and TRBJ1-5, the full variable domain is EPEVTQTPSHQVTQMGQEVILRCVPISNHLYFYWYRQILGQKVEFLVSFYNNEISEKSEIFDDQFSVERPDGSNFTLKIRSTKLEDSAMYFCASSPGTALQPQHFGDGTRLSIL.

This rearrangement joins TRBV5-1 to TRBJ2-7, with D possibly matching TRBD1 (6 bases). The ends were cut back, 5 bases at V and 2 bases at J, with 17 bases in the middle. Germline V gives CDR1 SGHRS, CDR2 YFSETQ. The CDR3 is made up of 15 amino acids. CDR3: CASRYTGQHTYEQYF. The CDR3 DNA sequence: TGCGCCAGCAGATATACAGGACAGCATACCTACGAGCAGTACTTC.

The rearrangement links TRBV5-1 to TRBJ1-1, with D possibly matching TRBD1 (6 bases). The CDR3 contains 14 residues. V shed 4 bases and J shed 4 bases, with 14 bases lying between them. Germline V lookup: CDR1 SGHRS, CDR2 YFSETQ. CDR3 loop: CASSLLQGGTEAFF. The CDR3 nucleotides are TGCGCCAGCAGCCTCCTACAGGGTGGCACTGAAGCTTTCTTT.